The rows below give T cell receptor beta chains drawn from one sample of a study of T cell repertoires in cytomegalovirus infection. Each CDR3 protein gets one entry after TCRdb re-called the reads with MiXCR. The data hold 450,000 to 550,000 distinct CDR3 sequences, with 40% to 50% observed a single time. No antigen has been identified for these receptors. The material sequenced was cultured PBMCs, taken from culture after CMV antigen stimulation. The receptors here all came from a human donor in good health (CMV status not recorded). Some clones in this sample may be carry-over from other donors' samples. Each CDR3 is given with its conserved first and last residue. The order of the fields is clone size, J gene, V gene, D gene, CDR3 protein, CDR3 DNA. D genes are given only for firm matches. Clone size is shown for a subset of rows, as once, few, many or a class of expanded clone.

- TRBJ2-7 TRBV7-2 TRBD2 CASSGGGREQYF TGTGCCAGCTCGGGGGGGGGTCGCGAGCAGTACTTC
- TRBJ2-1 TRBV27 TRBD2 CASSLASGNPYNEQFF TGTGCCAGCAGTTTGGCTAGCGGGAATCCCTACAATGAGCAGTTCTTC
- TRBJ1-2 TRBV18 - CASSPPGDYGYTF TGTGCCAGCTCACCGCCTGGGGACTATGGCTACACCTTC
few TRBJ2-3 TRBV27 - CASSPPDSFADTQYF TGTGCCAGCAGTCCGCCGGACAGCTTCGCAGATACGCAGTATTTT
- TRBJ2-5 TRBV7-2 TRBD2 CASSWPSGKETQYF TGTGCCAGCAGCTGGCCTAGCGGGAAAGAGACCCAGTACTTC
once TRBJ1-1 TRBV6-1 - CASSESSRGTEAFF TGTGCCAGCAGTGAAAGCTCTCGGGGCACTGAAGCTTTCTTT
few TRBJ1-2 TRBV12-3/TRBV12-4 - CASGPGRDYGYTF TGTGCCAGCGGCCCGGGGAGGGACTATGGCTACACCTTC
- TRBJ2-6 TRBV6-2/TRBV6-3 TRBD2 CASSSAGGPAGANVLTF TGTGCCAGCAGTTCAGCGGGAGGGCCTGCTGGGGCCAACGTCCTGACTTTC
few TRBJ2-5 TRBV11-2 TRBD2 CASSHRLAGVETQYF TGTGCCAGCAGCCACCGACTAGCGGGAGTTGAGACCCAGTACTTC
- TRBJ2-7 TRBV12-3/TRBV12-4 TRBD2 CASSLVLAGTYEQYF TGTGCCAGCAGTTTAGTACTAGCGGGGACCTACGAGCAGTACTTC
- TRBJ2-7 TRBV7-2 - CASSLASMWEQYF TGTGCCAGCAGCTTAGCGTCCATGTGGGAGCAGTACTTC
- TRBJ2-6 TRBV19 TRBD1 CASAKTGGGPGANVLTF TGTGCCAGCGCCAAAACAGGGGGCGGTCCCGGGGCCAACGTCCTGACTTTC
- TRBJ2-1 TRBV7-2 TRBD2 CASSPLVSSGTREQFF TGTGCCAGCAGCCCCCTGGTTTCTAGCGGGACACGAGAGCAGTTCTTC
once TRBJ2-6 TRBV7-9 - CASSLVAGNSGANVLTF TGTGCCAGCAGCTTAGTTGCAGGGAACTCTGGGGCCAACGTCCTGACTTTC
few TRBJ2-7 TRBV4-3 TRBD1 CASSQETGWEQYF TGCGCCAGCAGCCAAGAGACAGGGTGGGAACAGTACTTC
- TRBJ2-3 TRBV2 - CASTVGRGPGDTQYF TGTGCCAGCACGGTGGGACGGGGACCAGGAGATACGCAGTATTTT
few TRBJ2-7 TRBV7-2 - CASSLRGQNEQYF TGTGCCAGCAGCTTGAGGGGTCAGAACGAGCAGTACTTC